This T cell receptor (beta chain) was retrieved from a study of molecular identifiers for immune sequencing clone quantification (dated by TCRdb to the late 2010s). Regarding the complete study: In a replicate experiment, RNA from about 19,000 or 110,000 naive CD8 T cells was split into five aliquots, four of which were sequenced. CD8 T cells were used in a methods study to benchmark molecular-identifier clustering-based TCR repertoire sequencing (MIDCIRS) and TCR RNA copy counting. The full study reports these points: In CMV-specific effector cells, clones with more than 20 RNA copies accounted for over 97% of molecules, whereas in naive cells such clones accounted for under 1%. Spiked-in Jurkat TCR RNA equal to a single cell's worth was reported to be detectable even within 1,100,000 naive CD8 T cells. Spiked-in Jurkat TCR RNA (approximately eleven copies' worth), which is not part of the donor repertoire, was contained in the naive libraries. Without barcode sub-clustering, chimeric consensus sequences inflated TCR diversity; chimeras reached as high as 47%. Highly expanded clone sizes could be underestimated because identical TCR molecules may share a barcode. Roughly 3 recovered TCR RNA copies per cell were obtained by modeling, versus roughly 10 by digital PCR, implying a capture efficiency of about 30%.

A word on this clonotype: Its target antigen remains unknown. This may arise from a read error, as a much more abundant clone is one base away.

Naive CD8 T cell libraries were made from approximately 20,000 to 1,000,000 sorted cells using 10%, 30% or 50% of purified RNA. Naive CD8 T cells, defined as CD8+CD4-CCR7+CD45RA+, were FACS-sorted into RLT Plus buffer on a BD FACSAria II. To test detection sensitivity, Jurkat RNA equal to fewer than 13 TCR copies was added to samples of roughly 18,000-1,100,000 naive CD8 T cells. CD8 T cells were enriched with RosetteSep CD8+ T Cell Enrichment Cocktail and Ficoll-Paque, followed by ACK red cell lysis. The germline V gene (reference sequence) sets CDR1 to GTSNPN and CDR2 to SVGIG. CDR3 length: 13 amino acids, cysteine to phenylalanine. Just the 39-base CDR3 DNA is kept, in frame starting at base 1. V gives up 5 bases and J gives up 3 bases, and the segment between their germline ends measures 14 bases. Preparation of the library involved PCR. The sample was run on an Illumina HiSeq 4000. Bulk TCR libraries were prepared as previously described, using TCR primers listed in Table S5. The Qiagen AllPrep DNA/RNA kit was used to purify total RNA. Before analysis, reads from multiple sequencing runs of the same library were pooled. On the study's bioinformatics: Reads were retained only if their TCR constant sequence matched exactly, and those retained reads were trimmed to 150 nt and grouped according to their 12-nt molecular barcodes. Reads within each barcode group were sub-clustered using a 15% Levenshtein threshold, and quality-weighted consensus sequences were constructed for each RNA molecule. Non-functional sequences were discarded, and so were lower-count sequences lying one edit away from another sequence. On the basis of fitting two negative binomial distributions, barcode sub-clusters with fewer than 20% of the maximum read count were discarded. TCRdb cleaned the public reads at Q25 with fastp, built clones with MiXCR and kept in-frame beta chains. Records with the same CDR3 protein are collapsed into one entry carrying the most frequent genes and DNA. The V and J calls were determined by TCRdb, not by the authors. The sample table contains approximately 670,000 distinct CDR3 sequences; only one count was recorded for nearly 20% of them. The ten top clones hold roughly 0.83% of the sample.

Sequencing input: naive CD8+ T cells from blood, with Jurkat cell RNA spiked in. This sample's cell subset or site label indicates: FACS-sorted CD8+CD4-CCR7+CD45RA+ naive T cells. Recombination joined TRBV30 with TRBJ2-7; TRBD1 is a possible D gene, resting on 6 matching bases. The receptor was isolated from a human donor in good health. Some libraries in this study had Jurkat cell RNA spiked in. The CDR3 loop reads CAWVQDSRYEQYF. Here is the DNA: TGTGCCTGGGTGCAGGACAGCCGCTACGAGCAGTACTTC.